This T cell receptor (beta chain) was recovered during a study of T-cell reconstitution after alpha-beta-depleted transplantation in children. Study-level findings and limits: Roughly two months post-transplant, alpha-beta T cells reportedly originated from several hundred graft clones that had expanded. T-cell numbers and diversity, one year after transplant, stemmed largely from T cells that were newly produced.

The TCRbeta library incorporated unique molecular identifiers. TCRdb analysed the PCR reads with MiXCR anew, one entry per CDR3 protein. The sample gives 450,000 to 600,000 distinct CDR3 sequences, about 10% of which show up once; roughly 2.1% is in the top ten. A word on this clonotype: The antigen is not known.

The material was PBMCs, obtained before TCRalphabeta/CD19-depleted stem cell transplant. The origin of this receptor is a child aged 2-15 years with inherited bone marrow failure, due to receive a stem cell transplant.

The CDR3 is CASSLTGTHYEQYF. The CDR3 DNA sequence: TGTGCCAGCAGCCTGACAGGGACCCACTACGAGCAGTACTTC. This chain joins TRBV7-2 and TRBJ2-7; 7 nucleotides agree with TRBD1. This CDR3 spans 14 amino acids. CDR1 and CDR2 from the germline V gene are SGHTA and FQGNSA. J was trimmed by 3 bases and V by 5 bases; bases with no gene match: 7.